One T cell receptor (beta chain) is described in this entry. Random hexamers were used to reverse transcribe the RNA input (roughly 0.5 to 1 ug). Amplification of TCR beta CDR3 across 54 Vbeta and 13 Jbeta was performed with immunoSEQ multiplex PCR. TCRdb re-analysed the immunoSEQ multiplex PCR reads in MiXCR, keeping a single row per CDR3 protein. The repertoire has about 80,000 distinct CDR3 sequences, roughly 94% of them found once; the top ten carry less than 0.3%. The record originates from a study of CD8 T cells in Susac syndrome. Sequencing of TCR beta covered CD8+ and CD4+ T cells obtained from blood. The V gene's germline CDR1 is MGHRA and CDR2 YSYEKL. Germline trimming cut 0 bases from V and 7 bases from J; bases unmatched to any gene: 5. The CDR3 consists of 15 residues.

This rearrangement joins TRBV4-1 to TRBJ1-4; 7 bases line up with TRBD1. The sequencing input was CD8+ T cells from PBMCs. This receptor was taken from a human donor in good health. Here the CDR3 reads CASSQETGAGEKLFF. In DNA, the CDR3 is TGCGCCAGCAGCCAAGAAACAGGGGCAGGTGAAAAACTGTTTTTT.